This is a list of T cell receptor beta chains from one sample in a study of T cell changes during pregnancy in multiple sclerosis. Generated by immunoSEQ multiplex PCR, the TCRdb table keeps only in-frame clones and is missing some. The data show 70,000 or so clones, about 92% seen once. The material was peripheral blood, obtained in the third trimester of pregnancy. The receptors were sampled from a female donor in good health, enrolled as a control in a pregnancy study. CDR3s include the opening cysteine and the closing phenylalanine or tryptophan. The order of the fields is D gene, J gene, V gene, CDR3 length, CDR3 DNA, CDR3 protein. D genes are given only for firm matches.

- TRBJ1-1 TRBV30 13 TGTGCCTGGAGTGGGACATCGCTCATAGGGGCTTTCTTT CAWSGTSLIGAFF
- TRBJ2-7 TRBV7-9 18 TGTGCCAGCACCAATCCCCTTGTGGGAGGCGCGAACTCCTACGAGCAGTACTTC CASTNPLVGGANSYEQYF
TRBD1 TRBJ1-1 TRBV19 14 TGTGCCAGTACCCCGGACAGGGGGAACACTGAAGCTTTCTTT CASTPDRGNTEAFF
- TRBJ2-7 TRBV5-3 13 TGTGCCAGAACGCAGGGGTCGGCCTACGAGCAGTACTTC CARTQGSAYEQYF
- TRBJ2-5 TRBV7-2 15 TGTGCCAGCAGACTAGACTCGGCGGGACTAGAGACCCAGTACTTC CASRLDSAGLETQYF
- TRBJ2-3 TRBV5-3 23 TGTGCCAGAAGCCTTCGGGGGGCGGGACTTACGATTTTAAATAACCCTGACACAGATACGCAGTATTTT CARSLRGAGLTILNNPDTDTQYF
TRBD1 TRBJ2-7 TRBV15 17 TGTGCCACCAGCAGAGATAACTCGAGACAGGGCTCCTACGAGCAGTACTTC CATSRDNSRQGSYEQYF
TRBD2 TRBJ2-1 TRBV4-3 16 TGCGCCAGCAGCCCCGGGACTAGCGGGGGATACAATGAGCAGTTCTTC CASSPGTSGGYNEQFF
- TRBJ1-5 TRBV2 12 TGTGCCAGCAGTCGCGGGGATCAGCCCCAGCATTTT CASSRGDQPQHF
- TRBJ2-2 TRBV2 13 TGTGCCAGCAGAGAAACTAGCCCCGGGGAGCTGTTTTTT CASRETSPGELFF
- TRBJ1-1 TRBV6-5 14 TGTGCCAGCAGCCGACAGGTCACAAACACTGAAGCTTTCTTT CASSRQVTNTEAFF